Below, 29 T cell receptor beta chains from the same sample are listed, as sequenced in a study of blood T cell repertoires in COVID-19. Using immunoSEQ multiplex PCR, the repertoire was profiled, and TCRdb retains in-frame clones only, with some absent. The sample includes approximately 27,000 clones, approximately 94% of them seen just once. Sequenced sample: peripheral blood. The receptors stem from a human donor with active COVID-19. The donor label of this sample is uncertain.

CDR3 amino acids: CASSAGAGGAKDNEQFF. The CDR3 nucleotides are TGTGCCAGCAGCGCGGGGGCAGGGGGCGCGAAAGACAATGAGCAGTTCTTC. The chain carries TRBV9 and TRBJ2-1; 8 positions match TRBD1. Germline loops: CDR1 SGDLS, CDR2 YYNGEE. This CDR3 has 17 amino acids. V lost 3 bases to trimming and J lost 5 bases; unmatched junction nucleotides: 13.

This rearrangement joins TRBV7-2 to TRBJ2-5; D gene ambiguous. The CDR3 runs to 15 residues. Germline values: CDR1 SGHTA, CDR2 FQGNSA. The V end lost 0 bases, the J end lost 7 bases, and 15 bases lay between the germline ends. The CDR3: CASSLAPDIFRTQYF. The CDR3 DNA reads TGTGCCAGCAGCTTAGCCCCAGACATTTTCAGGACCCAGTACTTC.

The chain recombines TRBV29-1 with TRBJ2-7; TRBD2 is a possible D gene (6 bases). CDR3 size: 13 residues. In germline, CDR1 is SQVTM, CDR2 ANQGSEA. The V and J ends lost 3 bases and 3 bases respectively, with 12 bases between them. The CDR3 here is CSVEEGTFYEQYF. The CDR3 DNA reads TGCAGCGTTGAGGAGGGTACCTTCTACGAGCAGTACTTC.

Note on this clone: The junction does not match germline at one end; this may be a read error. The CDR3 protein is CAGSLVMAGSNQPQHF. In DNA form, the CDR3 reads TGTGCCGGCAGCTTAGTCATGGCCGGGAGCAATCAGCCCCAGCATTTT. The genes are TRBV7-9 and TRBJ1-5; D call uncertain. CDR3 length: 16 residues. The germline V gene has CDR1 SEHNR and CDR2 FQNEAQ (reference sequence).

The V gene is TRBV5-4, the J gene TRBJ2-3; the D is unclear. CDR3 size: 13 residues. The V gene lost 5 bases and the J gene lost 3 bases, with 10 bases spanning the gap. Germline CDR1 and CDR2: SGHNT and YYREEE (reference sequence). The CDR3: CASRAGPTDTQYF. The CDR3 DNA reads TGTGCCAGCAGGGCAGGCCCGACAGATACGCAGTATTTT.

The rearrangement uses TRBV14 and TRBJ1-1; D is perhaps TRBD1 (5 bases). The CDR3 sequence is 13 residues long. Germline assignment: CDR1 SGHDN and CDR2 FVKESK. V dropped 5 bases and J dropped 1 base, with 8 bases sitting between them. CDR3 loop: CASSVQENTEAFF. DNA for the CDR3: TGTGCCAGCAGCGTACAGGAGAACACTGAAGCTTTCTTT.

The V gene is TRBV24-1, the J gene TRBJ2-1; tentative D call: TRBD1 (6 bases). This CDR3 is built from 14 residues. The germline V gene has CDR1 KGHDR and CDR2 SFDVKD. The V end lost 2 bases, the J end lost 9 bases, and 13 bases lay between the germline ends. The CDR3 DNA reads as TGTGCCACCAGTGATTCAAACAGGGTTGGTGAGCAGTTCTTC. Translation: CATSDSNRVGEQFF.

The chain uses TRBV27 and TRBJ2-1; TRBD2 agrees at 8 bases. The V gene's germline CDR1 is MNHEY and CDR2 SMNVEV (reference sequence). V dropped 4 bases and J dropped 9; count of bases not matched to a gene: 5. CDR3 length: 13 residues. The CDR3, as DNA: TGTGCCAGCAGTTCCACGGGAGGGGGTGAGCAGTTCTTC. Translated, it gives CASSSTGGGEQFF.

The chain recombines TRBV9 with TRBJ2-3; D possibly corresponds to TRBD2 (6 bases). The CDR3 loop spans 15 amino acids. Trimming cost V 4 bases and J 3 bases, with 15 bases left between them. In germline, CDR1 is SGDLS, CDR2 YYNGEE. CDR3 bases: TGTGCCAGCAGCCTCGTGGGGCGGGGTACAGATACGCAGTATTTT. Its protein is CASSLVGRGTDTQYF.

V gene TRBV12-3 or TRBV12-4 combines with J gene TRBJ2-5; tentatively, D is TRBD2 (6 bases). The CDR3 is made up of 13 amino acids. V was trimmed by 6 bases and J by 5 bases, leaving 13 bases between them. CDR3 coding DNA: TGTGCCAGCAGACGGGGGTTTGGGGAGACCCAGTACTTC. Its translation is CASRRGFGETQYF.

V gene TRBV29-1 combines with J gene TRBJ2-7, with a weak D call TRBD1 (5 bases). This CDR3 has 12 amino acids. CDR1 is SQVTM, CDR2 ANQGSEA, per germline. Trimming shortened V by 8 bases and J by 2 bases, and 13 bases separated the two germline ends. The CDR3 nucleotides read TGCAGCCCTCACAGGTACGCCTACGAGCAGTACTTC. This translates into CSPHRYAYEQYF.

The chain joins TRBV28 to TRBJ1-2; D is unresolved. CDR1 and CDR2 from the germline V gene are MDHEN and SYDVKM. The V end lost 6 bases, the J end lost 4 bases, and 9 bases lay between the germline ends. The CDR3 consists of 12 residues. The CDR3 reads CASSFVSYGYTF. Written as DNA, the CDR3 is TGTGCCAGCAGCTTTGTGAGCTATGGCTACACCTTC.

This chain uses TRBV4-1 with TRBJ2-7; D call uncertain. The germline V gene encodes CDR1 MGHRA and CDR2 YSYEKL. With 4 bases removed from V and 2 bases from J, the gap between germline ends came to 15 bases. The CDR3 loop spans 15 amino acids. The CDR3: CASSPDPTPTYEQYF. The CDR3 bases are TGCGCCAGCAGCCCAGACCCGACACCAACCTACGAGCAGTACTTC.

The chain combines TRBV20-1 with TRBJ2-5; maybe TRBD2 (6 bases). With the DNA end fitting TRBJ2-7 better, the J assignment may be wrong. The CDR3 totals 15 residues. Germline loops: CDR1 DFQATT, CDR2 SNEGSKA (reference sequence). CDR3 nucleotides: TGCAGTGCTAGTCGGGGTGGACTAAACTCCTACGAGCAGTACTTC. Protein product: CSASRGGLNSYEQYF.

The chain links TRBV6-2 or TRBV6-3 to TRBJ1-2, with TRBD1 identical over 10 bases. The CDR3 consists of 13 residues. CDR1 is MNHEY and CDR2 is SVGEGT in the germline V gene. V shed 6 bases, J shed 7 bases, and the junction held 5 bases outside the gene matches. CDR3 bases: TGTGCCAGCAGCCAAGACAGGGGGCTTGGCTACACCTTC. Encoded protein: CASSQDRGLGYTF.

The chain uses TRBV5-5 and TRBJ1-4; 8 bases agree with TRBD1. V gave up 8 bases and J gave up 5 bases; unmatched junction bases: 11. The CDR3 length is 15 residues. CDR1 is SGHKS and CDR2 is YYEKEE in the germline V gene (reference sequence). The CDR3 loop is CASRWSGQENEKLFF. CDR3 sequence (DNA): TGTGCCAGTCGGTGGTCGGGACAGGAGAATGAAAAACTGTTTTTT.

This clone is a singleton in its sample. The rearrangement links TRBV6-5 to TRBJ2-2; D remains ambiguous. The V end was cut by 6 bases, the J end by 8 bases, with 16 bases between. The CDR3 spans 14 residues. Germline V gives CDR1 MNHEY, CDR2 SVGAGI. Written as DNA, the CDR3 is TGTGCCAGCAGCAAGCCTCTAACCAGGGGGGAGCTGTTTTTT. Translated, it gives CASSKPLTRGELFF.

The V and J genes are TRBV6-1 and TRBJ1-5, with 8 bases lining up with TRBD1. The CDR3 extends over 15 amino acids. V shed 3 bases, J shed 3 bases, and the junction held 4 bases outside the gene matches. Germline-derived CDR1 and CDR2 are MNHNS and SASEGT. In DNA form, the CDR3 reads TGTGCCAGCAGTGATCGGGGACAGGACAATCAGCCCCAGCATTTT. Translated, it gives CASSDRGQDNQPQHF.

The chain's CDR3 is CASSPGTSRNEQYF. CDR3 DNA sequence: TGCGCCAGCAGCCCGGGTACTAGCCGAAACGAGCAGTACTTC. The rearrangement joins TRBV5-1 to TRBJ2-7, with a weak D call TRBD2 (6 bases). CDR1 and CDR2 from the germline V gene are SGHRS and YFSETQ. CDR3 length: 14 amino acids. The ends were cut back, 4 bases at V and 5 bases at J, with 16 bases in the middle.

This chain joins TRBV27 and TRBJ2-2; 7 bases agree with TRBD2. Germline V lookup: CDR1 MNHEY, CDR2 SMNVEV (reference sequence). The junction had 10 bases not matched to a gene; V was cut back by 5 bases and J by 7 bases. CDR3 length equals 15 residues. CDR3 nucleotide sequence: TGTGCCAGCAGTAGGCGGGGGTCGATGGGCGGGGAGCTGTTTTTT. This encodes CASSRRGSMGGELFF.

The chain has TRBV20-1 and TRBJ1-6; TRBD1 matches 9 bases. Per the germline V gene, CDR1 is DFQATT and CDR2 is SNEGSKA (reference sequence). V was pared by 6 bases and J by 7 bases, with 13 bases of the junction left unmatched. The CDR3 consists of 16 residues. CDR3 region: CSASTGGAQTNSPLHF. CDR3 bases: TGCAGTGCCAGTACAGGGGGCGCCCAGACCAATTCACCCCTCCACTTT.

The V gene is TRBV9, the J gene TRBJ2-1; 7 bases line up with TRBD2. The CDR3 sequence is 17 residues long. The germline V gene has CDR1 SGDLS and CDR2 YYNGEE. Germline trimming cut 0 bases from V and 6 bases from J; bases unmatched to any gene: 12. Here the CDR3 DNA reads TGTGCCAGCAGCGTAGCCCAGCGGGGATTTATCCCCAATGAGCAGTTCTTC. It yields the protein CASSVAQRGFIPNEQFF.

In this sample, this clone turned up a few times. V usage is TRBV2 and J usage is TRBJ1-4, with 8 bases lining up with TRBD1. CDR1 and CDR2 from the germline V gene are SNHLY and FYNNEI. V dropped 5 bases and J dropped 5; count of bases not matched to a gene: 13. The CDR3 runs 17 residues. Written as DNA, the CDR3 is TGTGCCAGCAGTCTGCGGGGACGACAGGGGAAGAATGAAAAACTGTTTTTT. Protein: CASSLRGRQGKNEKLFF.

This clone was counted once. The V and J genes are TRBV6-2 or TRBV6-3 and TRBJ2-3, with 10 positions matching TRBD2. This CDR3 comprises 16 residues. Germline V gene lookup returns CDR1 MNHEY and CDR2 SVGEGT. Trimming cost V 2 bases and J 4 bases; bases outside gene matches: 6. CDR3 DNA: TGTGCCAGCAGTTACGGACTAGCGGTACCCCCAGATACGCAGTATTTT. Translated: CASSYGLAVPPDTQYF.

This chain uses TRBV7-9 with TRBJ2-5; TRBD1 agrees at 8 bases. Germline V CDR1 and CDR2: SEHNR, FQNEAQ (reference sequence). The CDR3 contains 18 residues. The J segment lost 4 bases and the V segment lost 5 bases, leaving 18 bases of the junction unmatched. CDR3 loop: CASSAVGQGATVGETQYF. The CDR3 DNA reads as TGTGCCAGCAGCGCTGTTGGGCAGGGGGCTACAGTAGGAGAGACCCAGTACTTC.

The table lists this clone with a count of one. This chain connects TRBV11-2 to TRBJ1-1; 10 bases map to TRBD1. The ends lost 5 bases at V and 4 bases at J; junction bases unmatched: 10. This CDR3 has 16 residues. Per the germline V gene, CDR1 is SGHAT and CDR2 is FQNNGV. The CDR3 DNA sequence: TGTGCCAGCAGCCGATATGGGACAGGGGTCGGCACTGAAGCTTTCTTT. Translated, it gives CASSRYGTGVGTEAFF.

As for this clone: A junction end diverges from the germline sequence, so it may reflect a read error. This rearrangement joins TRBV7-7 to TRBJ2-5, with 9 positions matching TRBD2. There are 17 residues in the CDR3. CDR1 is SSHAT, CDR2 FNYEAQ, per germline (reference sequence). CDR3 DNA: TGTGCTAGCAGCTTGGGGCCTAGCGGGATTCTCCCAGAGACCCAGTACTTC. It translates to CASSLGPSGILPETQYF.

This chain connects TRBV9 to TRBJ1-2; no clear D. Germline V CDR1 and CDR2: SGDLS, YYNGEE. This CDR3 contains 15 residues. Trimming stripped 4 bases from V and 4 bases from J, with 17 bases between. Here the CDR3 DNA reads TGTGCCAGCAGCCCGAGAATGGGCAGCATCTATGGCTACACCTTC. The encoded protein is CASSPRMGSIYGYTF.

As for this clone: The germline gene is not matched at one end of the junction; a read error may be the cause. The chain couples TRBV7-7 to TRBJ2-1; TRBD2 matches 7 bases. CDR1 is SSHAT and CDR2 is FNYEAQ in the germline V gene (reference sequence). CDR3 length: 15 residues. CDR3 nucleotide sequence: TGTGCTAGCAGCTTGCGGGAGACCTTCTACAATGAGCAGTTCTTC. Residues: CASSLRETFYNEQFF.